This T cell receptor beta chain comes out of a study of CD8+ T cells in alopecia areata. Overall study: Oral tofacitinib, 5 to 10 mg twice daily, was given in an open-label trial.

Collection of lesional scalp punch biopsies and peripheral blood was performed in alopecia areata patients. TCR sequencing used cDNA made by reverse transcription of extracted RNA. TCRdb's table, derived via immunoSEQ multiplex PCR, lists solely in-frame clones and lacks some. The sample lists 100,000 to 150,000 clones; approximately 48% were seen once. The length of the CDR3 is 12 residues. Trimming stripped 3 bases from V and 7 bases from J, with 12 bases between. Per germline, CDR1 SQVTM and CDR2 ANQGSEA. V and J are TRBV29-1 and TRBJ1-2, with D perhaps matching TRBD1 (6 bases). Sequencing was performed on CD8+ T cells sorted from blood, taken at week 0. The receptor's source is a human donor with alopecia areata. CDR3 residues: CSVDGGGGGYTF. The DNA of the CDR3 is TGCAGCGTTGATGGGGGGGGCGGTGGCTACACCTTC.